The 7 T cell receptor beta chains reported below all come from one sample, sequenced in a study of blood T cells in healthy people across ages. The use of a sample-barcoded 5' primer and a J-beta primer mix characterized a second PCR of roughly 6 to 11 cycles. TCRdb reprocessed the 5' RACE reads with MiXCR, giving one entry per CDR3 protein. The sample lists 1.5 million to 2 million distinct CDR3 sequences, around 50% occurring once. The source material was blood. The receptors were sampled from a middle-aged woman in good health.

The rearrangement uses TRBV24-1 and TRBJ2-1, with 8 bases aligning to TRBD2. J was trimmed by 5 bases and V by 9 bases; bases with no gene match: 5. Germline CDR1 is KGHDR and CDR2 is SFDVKD. This CDR3 region has 13 residues. CDR3 loop: CATHSGADNEQFF. The CDR3 nucleotides are TGTGCCACCCATAGCGGGGCGGACAATGAGCAGTTCTTC.

CDR3 sequence reads: CSARDRHGMYGYTF. The CDR3 DNA is TGCAGTGCTAGAGATAGACACGGGATGTATGGCTACACCTTC. The genes are TRBV20-1 and TRBJ1-2; D not resolved. The CDR3 is made up of 14 amino acids. From germline, CDR1 is DFQATT and CDR2 SNEGSKA (reference sequence). V was pared by 0 bases and J by 5 bases, with 13 bases between.

The chain carries TRBV20-1 and TRBJ2-3; a possible D gene is TRBD1 (6 bases). Trimming cost V 2 bases and J 0 bases, with 18 bases left between them. Germline V gene lookup returns CDR1 DFQATT and CDR2 SNEGSKA (reference sequence). This CDR3 has 17 amino acids. CDR3 DNA sequence: TGCAGTGCTAGACTCTCCGGGACAAAACACAGCACAGATACGCAGTATTTT. Protein sequence: CSARLSGTKHSTDTQYF.

This clonotype turned up a few times. This chain connects TRBV11-2 to TRBJ2-7; 7 bases are shared with TRBD1. Germline V gene lookup returns CDR1 SGHAT and CDR2 FQNNGV. The CDR3 is made up of 15 amino acids. With V trimmed by 5 bases and J by 0 bases, 7 bases remained unmatched. This chain's CDR3 is CASSVDRDSSYEQYF. The CDR3 nucleotides are TGTGCCAGCAGCGTTGATAGGGACAGCTCCTACGAGCAGTACTTC.

This clonotype was seen a handful of times. The genes are TRBV7-2 and TRBJ2-3, with D perhaps assigned TRBD1 or TRBD2 (5 bases each). With 4 bases removed from V and 5 bases from J, the gap between germline ends came to 13 bases. Germline V gives CDR1 SGHTA, CDR2 FQGNSA. CDR3 size: 14 residues. CDR3: CASSYRPGRDTQYF. In DNA form, the CDR3 reads TGTGCCAGCAGCTATCGTCCAGGGAGAGATACGCAGTATTTT.

The gene calls are TRBV20-1 and TRBJ2-1; 14 positions match TRBD2. The CDR3 extends over 15 amino acids. The trim removed 0 bases at V and 5 bases at J, leaving 0 bases unmatched. Germline V gene data show CDR1 as DFQATT and CDR2 as SNEGSKA (reference sequence). CDR3 residues: CSAREGLAGDNEQFF. CDR3 nucleotide sequence: TGCAGTGCTAGAGAGGGACTAGCGGGAGACAATGAGCAGTTCTTC.

The sample holds a few counts of this clonotype. V and J are TRBV29-1 and TRBJ1-2; D is unclear. The CDR3 is 12 amino acids. Germline V CDR1 and CDR2: SQVTM, ANQGSEA. V shed 5 bases and J shed 3 bases, with 10 bases lying between them. The DNA for the CDR3 is TGCAGCGTTCGACCTCCTGACTATGGCTACACCTTC. As protein: CSVRPPDYGYTF.